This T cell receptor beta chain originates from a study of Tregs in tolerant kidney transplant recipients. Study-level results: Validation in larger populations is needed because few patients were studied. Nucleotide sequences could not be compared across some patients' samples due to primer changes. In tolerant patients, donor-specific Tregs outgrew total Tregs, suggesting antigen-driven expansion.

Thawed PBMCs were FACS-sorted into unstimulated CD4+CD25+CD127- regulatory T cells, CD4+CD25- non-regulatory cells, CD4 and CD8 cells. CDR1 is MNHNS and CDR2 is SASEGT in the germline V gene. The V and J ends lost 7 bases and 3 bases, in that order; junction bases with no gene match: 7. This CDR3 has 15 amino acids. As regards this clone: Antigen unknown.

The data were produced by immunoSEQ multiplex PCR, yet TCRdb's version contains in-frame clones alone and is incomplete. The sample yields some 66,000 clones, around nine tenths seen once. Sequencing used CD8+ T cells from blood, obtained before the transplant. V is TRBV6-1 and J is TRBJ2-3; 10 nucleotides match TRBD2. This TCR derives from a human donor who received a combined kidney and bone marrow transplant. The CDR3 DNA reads TGTGCCAGCAATGCACTAGCGGGGCCGACAGATACGCAGTATTTT. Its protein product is CASNALAGPTDTQYF.